This T cell receptor beta chain emerged from a study of cytomegalovirus exposure and HLA in healthy donors. At the level of the study: The 95 to 150 validation repertoires used a platform that matched the one used for the roughly 700 first-cohort repertoires, as a later analysis reported.

Trimming removed 8 bases from V and 0 bases from J; junction bases left unmatched: 13. The CDR3 is 17 residues long. Germline V gives CDR1 MDHEN, CDR2 SYDVKM. Study-wide results and limits: Cytomegalovirus association was assigned to some 160 TCR beta chains. High specificity and sensitivity for cytomegalovirus status were reported for the classifier.

Assay: immunoSEQ multiplex PCR; the TCRdb copy retains only in-frame clones and omits some. This table has 130,000 or so clones, over 85% appearing once. A remark on this clone: Its antigen is not identified.

This clonotype was sampled from a woman aged 18-30 years in good health and CMV-seronegative. The sequenced sample was PBMCs. This chain connects TRBV28 to TRBJ2-7, with 10 bases fitting TRBD1. The CDR3 reads CASGGQGSIRSSYEQYF. CDR3 DNA sequence: TGTGCCAGCGGGGGACAGGGGAGTATAAGGAGCTCCTACGAGCAGTACTTC.